This is a list of T cell receptor beta chains from one sample in a study of response to subunit inactivated influenza vaccine. Using its own MiXCR run on the RT-PCR reads, TCRdb lists one record per CDR3 protein. The repertoire consists of about 800,000 distinct CDR3 sequences, with over 20% occurring once and the leading ten covering around 9.6%. The material sequenced was PBMCs from blood, taken roughly 5 days after vaccination. The receptors were sampled from a man aged 50 or older who received an inactivated influenza vaccine. CDR3s include the opening cysteine and the closing phenylalanine or tryptophan. A D gene is named only where the DNA matches it firmly. Size is stated for part of the rows, as once, few or many counts, or as a class when the clone is expanded.

NA	NA	TRBV7-9	TRBJ2-7	CASSPTYHTGNPYEQYF	TGTGCCAGCAGCCCAACCTACCATACAGGAAACCCCTACGAGCAGTACTTC
TRBD1	NA	TRBV12-3/TRBV12-4	TRBJ1-2	CASSKQGFRDGYTF	TGTGCCAGCAGCAAACAGGGGTTTCGGGATGGCTACACCTTC
NA	few	TRBV28	TRBJ2-3	CASSGVWVFTDTQYF	TGTGCCAGCAGTGGGGTTTGGGTATTCACAGATACGCAGTATTTT
NA	NA	TRBV7-3	TRBJ2-1	CACSLVALSYNEQFF	TGTGCCTGCAGCCTCGTAGCGCTCTCCTACAATGAGCAGTTCTTC
TRBD1	NA	TRBV6-2/TRBV6-3	TRBJ1-1	CASSYPGQMKRNTEAFF	TGTGCCAGCAGTTACCCGGGACAGATGAAAAGGAACACTGAAGCTTTCTTT
NA	NA	TRBV20-1	TRBJ2-5	CSAHPGRGRETQYF	TGCAGTGCCCACCCTGGGCGGGGAAGAGAGACCCAGTACTTC
NA	NA	TRBV5-1	TRBJ1-2	CASSLGGSFTYGYTF	TGCGCCAGCAGCTTGGGAGGGTCTTTTACCTATGGCTACACCTTC
NA	NA	TRBV9	TRBJ2-7	CASSVEPGGPYEQYF	TGTGCCAGCAGCGTAGAGCCCGGGGGCCCCTACGAGCAGTACTTC
TRBD2	NA	TRBV4-2	TRBJ2-7	CASSQAGTSPHEQYF	TGTGCCAGCAGCCAAGCAGGGACTAGTCCCCACGAGCAGTACTTC
TRBD1	few	TRBV20-1	TRBJ2-5	CSARGGQKNQETQYF	TGCAGTGCTAGAGGGGGACAGAAGAACCAAGAGACCCAGTACTTC
TRBD2	few	TRBV29-1	TRBJ2-5	CSVESRGGQETQYF	TGCAGCGTTGAATCGCGGGGGGGACAAGAGACCCAGTACTTC
NA	few	TRBV7-3	TRBJ2-3	CASGPGSNTDTQYF	TGTGCCAGCGGACCGGGGTCGAACACAGATACGCAGTATTTT
TRBD2	NA	TRBV29-1	TRBJ2-2	CSATGGSHTGELFF	TGCAGCGCTACGGGGGGTTCTCACACCGGGGAGCTGTTTTTT
TRBD2	NA	TRBV5-1	TRBJ2-5	CASSLDGTSTETQYF	TGCGCCAGCAGCTTGGACGGGACTAGCACAGAGACCCAGTACTTC
TRBD2	few	TRBV5-1	TRBJ2-1	CASSISSGGSYNEQFF	TGCGCCAGCAGCATCTCTAGCGGGGGGTCATACAATGAGCAGTTCTTC
TRBD1	NA	TRBV28	TRBJ2-3	CASRNLGGADTQYF	TGTGCCAGCAGAAACCTAGGGGGCGCAGATACGCAGTATTTT
NA	NA	TRBV2	TRBJ2-1	CARNLAGEQFF	TGTGCCAGAAATCTCGCCGGCGAGCAGTTCTTC
TRBD2	few	TRBV2	TRBJ2-1	CASSGTSGGSSSYNEQFF	TGTGCCAGCAGTGGGACTAGCGGGGGTTCGTCCTCCTACAATGAGCAGTTCTTC
NA	few	TRBV6-5	TRBJ2-5	CASSYSRTTETQYF	TGTGCCAGCAGTTACTCGAGGACAACAGAGACCCAGTACTTC
TRBD1	NA	TRBV18	TRBJ2-5	CASSPRQGGQETQYF	TGTGCCAGCTCACCACGACAGGGGGGGCAAGAGACCCAGTACTTC
NA	NA	TRBV3-1	TRBJ2-7	CASSQHPYTGHEQYF	TGTGCCAGCAGCCAACACCCATATACAGGGCACGAGCAGTACTTC
NA	NA	TRBV7-2	TRBJ1-1	CASSPTGIEAFF	TGTGCCAGCAGCCCGACAGGAATTGAAGCTTTCTTT
NA	NA	TRBV10-3	TRBJ1-1	CAISEAQNTEAFF	TGTGCCATCAGTGAAGCCCAGAACACTGAAGCTTTCTTT
TRBD2	many	TRBV29-1	TRBJ2-1	CSVTSGIYNEQFF	TGCAGCGTAACTAGCGGGATCTACAATGAGCAGTTCTTC
NA	NA	TRBV7-2	TRBJ1-5	CASSLWLGPQHF	TGTGCCAGCAGCTTATGGTTAGGGCCCCAGCATTTT
NA	few	TRBV4-2	TRBJ2-1	CASSQAGSYNEQFF	TGTGCCAGCAGCCAAGCGGGATCTTACAATGAGCAGTTCTTC
NA	few	TRBV11-1	TRBJ2-7	CASSSTSSTAGIVHEQYF	TGTGCCAGCAGCTCGACCTCCTCGACAGCAGGGATTGTCCACGAGCAGTACTTC
TRBD2	NA	TRBV29-1	TRBJ2-5	CSVGTSGRETQYF	TGCAGCGTGGGGACTAGCGGGAGGGAGACCCAGTACTTC
TRBD1	NA	TRBV7-2	TRBJ1-5	CASSATGRRNQPQHF	TGTGCCAGCAGCGCGACAGGGAGGCGCAATCAGCCCCAGCATTTT
NA	few	TRBV28	TRBJ2-3	CASNPDTTTDTQYF	TGTGCCAGCAACCCTGACACAACCACAGATACGCAGTATTTT
NA	NA	TRBV12-3/TRBV12-4	TRBJ2-1	CASSLTDEQFF	TGTGCCAGCAGTTTGACCGATGAGCAGTTCTTC
NA	few	TRBV7-8	TRBJ2-1	CASSLDRGGVYNEQFF	TGTGCCAGCAGCTTAGACAGGGGGGGGGTGTACAATGAGCAGTTCTTC
NA	few	TRBV5-1	TRBJ2-3	CASVVAGTDTQYF	TGCGCCAGCGTTGTAGCGGGCACAGATACGCAGTATTTT
NA	NA	TRBV12-3/TRBV12-4	TRBJ1-4	CASSSRDHDEKLFF	TGTGCCAGCAGTTCCAGGGATCATGACGAAAAACTGTTTTTT
NA	NA	TRBV7-2	TRBJ2-3	CASSLGNRDTQYF	TGTGCCAGCAGCTTGGGAAACAGAGATACGCAGTATTTT
NA	NA	TRBV20-1	TRBJ2-7	CSAGRQVEREQYF	TGCAGTGCTGGACGACAGGTGGAAAGAGAGCAGTACTTC
NA	many	TRBV12-3/TRBV12-4	TRBJ2-1	CASSTLGDPNNEQFF	TGTGCCAGCAGTACGTTGGGGGATCCAAACAATGAGCAGTTCTTC
TRBD2	NA	TRBV10-3	TRBJ2-2	CAITPGGNTGEPFF	TGTGCCATCACACCCGGGGGGAACACCGGGGAGCCGTTTTTT
NA	few	TRBV12-3/TRBV12-4	TRBJ1-5	CASSFEIVNQPQHF	TGTGCCAGCAGTTTCGAAATAGTCAATCAGCCCCAGCATTTT
NA	NA	TRBV30	TRBJ2-7	CAWRGLFRAMQYF	TGTGCCTGGAGAGGTCTATTCCGGGCAATGCAGTACTTC
NA	few	TRBV14	TRBJ2-3	CASSKEVGSAYTDTQYF	TGTGCCAGCAGCAAAGAGGTGGGCTCGGCGTACACAGATACGCAGTATTTT
NA	many	TRBV4-3	TRBJ1-1	CASSQTTGPLGEAFF	TGCGCCAGCAGCCAGACGACCGGCCCCCTAGGCGAAGCTTTCTTT
NA	NA	TRBV24-1	TRBJ1-2	CATSDLRAGYTF	TGTGCCACCAGTGATTTGCGAGCTGGCTACACCTTC
TRBD2	few	TRBV25-1	TRBJ2-1	CASSDSGGLYNEQFF	TGTGCCAGCAGTGATTCGGGGGGGCTTTACAATGAGCAGTTCTTC
TRBD1	NA	TRBV5-1	TRBJ2-5	CASSIGQGRTQYF	TGCGCCAGCAGCATCGGACAGGGGAGGACCCAGTACTTC
TRBD2	NA	TRBV20-1	TRBJ2-5	CSARDFTGGLAGEETQYF	TGCAGTGCTAGAGATTTCACGGGTGGGCTAGCGGGAGAAGAGACCCAGTACTTC
TRBD1	few	TRBV4-1	TRBJ2-7	CASSRPGQGYEQYF	TGTGCCAGCAGCCGTCCGGGACAGGGCTACGAGCAGTACTTC
NA	NA	TRBV6-1	TRBJ2-7	CASTQGGVSYEQYF	TGTGCCAGCACCCAGGGCGGGGTCTCCTACGAGCAGTACTTC
NA	NA	TRBV4-3	TRBJ2-4	CASSQDAGARNIQYF	TGCGCCAGCAGCCAAGATGCAGGGGCCCGCAACATTCAGTACTTC
TRBD1	few	TRBV7-2	TRBJ2-5	CASSLRTGRQYF	TGTGCCAGCAGCTTAAGGACAGGGCGCCAGTACTTC
NA	NA	TRBV7-2	TRBJ2-3	CASTRGAGDTQYF	TGTGCCAGCACCCGGGGGGCCGGCGATACGCAGTATTTT